The 5 T cell receptor beta chains below were found in one sample sequenced in a study of OX40 agonist ivuxolimab in advanced cancers. The repertoire was sequenced with immunoSEQ multiplex PCR; TCRdb's copy has only in-frame clones and lacks some. The sample has some 94,000 clones, approximately 95% seen once. The sequencing here drew on CD4+ or CD8+ T cells sorted from blood, taken in a trial of the OX40 agonist ivuxolimab. All receptors derive from an adult with an advanced solid tumor such as melanoma, head and neck, liver or kidney cancer.

CDR3 coding DNA: TGTGCCAGTAGCCACGGACAGGGTTACGAGCAGTACTTC. It is translated as CASSHGQGYEQYF. This chain joins TRBV19 and TRBJ2-7; 8 bases align to TRBD1. Germline trimming cut 6 bases from V and 4 bases from J; bases unmatched to any gene: 5. From germline, CDR1 is LNHDA and CDR2 SQIVND (reference sequence). This CDR3 has 13 residues. The variable domain in full, with the rest retrieved from reference TRBV19 and TRBJ2-7, is DGGITQSPKYLFRKEGQNVTLSCEQNLNHDAMYWYRQDPGQGLRLIYYSQIVNDFQKGDIAEGYSVSREKKESFPLTVTSAQKNPTAFYLCASSHGQGYEQYFGPGTRLTVT.

This clone was picked up a small number of times. V gene TRBV29-1 combines with J gene TRBJ1-1, with unresolved D. Germline CDR1 SQVTM, CDR2 ANQGSEA. V dropped 3 bases and J dropped 6 bases, with 5 bases sitting between them. The CDR3 totals 10 residues. CDR3 amino acids: CSVETAEAFF. The DNA of the CDR3 is TGCAGCGTTGAGACCGCTGAAGCTTTCTTT.

This clone was picked up one time. The V gene is TRBV5-1, the J gene TRBJ1-2, with 8 positions matching TRBD1. With V trimmed by 4 bases and J by 1 base, 18 bases remained unmatched. Per germline, CDR1 SGHRS and CDR2 YFSETQ. The CDR3 runs to 19 residues. The CDR3 loop reads CASSVTSTTGAAFNYGYTF. The CDR3 nucleotides are TGCGCCAGCAGCGTGACCTCCACGACAGGGGCCGCATTTAACTATGGCTACACCTTC.

The chain carries TRBV4-3 and TRBJ2-1; D is ambiguous. Between the trimmed V and J ends, which lost 1 base and 7 bases, there was a span of 8 bases. CDR3 length equals 13 residues. CDR1 and CDR2 (germline): LGHNA, YSLEER. The CDR3 reads CASSQGMGNEQFF. The DNA for the CDR3 is TGCGCCAGCAGCCAAGGGATGGGAAATGAGCAGTTCTTC.

This clone has only one observation. This chain connects TRBV4-1 to TRBJ1-5; possible D gene TRBD1, 5 bases. CDR3 length: 14 amino acids. V lost 4 bases and J 1 base, leaving 8 bases between the germline ends. Per germline, CDR1 MGHRA and CDR2 YSYEKL. CDR3 residues: CASSPRDSNQPQHF. CDR3 nucleotides: TGCGCCAGCAGCCCGAGGGACAGCAATCAGCCCCAGCATTTT.